The 23 T cell receptor beta chains below all came from one sample that was sequenced in a study of blood T cell repertoires in COVID-19. TCRdb's copy holds only in-frame clones and misses some; the assay was immunoSEQ multiplex PCR. The sample consists of 55,000 to 70,000 clones, roughly 86% of them appearing once. Sequencing was carried out using peripheral blood. The receptors originated from a woman in her 50s with active or convalescent COVID-19.

The chain links TRBV12-5 to TRBJ2-1; tentative D call: TRBD2 (5 bases). This CDR3 is 12 amino acids long. The ends were cut back, 2 bases at V and 16 bases at J, with 15 bases in the middle. Germline CDR1 and CDR2: LGHNT and FRNRAP. The CDR3 region has the DNA TGTGCTAGTGGTTTGCAGCTAGCTCGGGGTTTCTTC. Translating it yields CASGLQLARGFF. The full variable domain, with the rest looked up from reference TRBV12-5 and TRBJ2-1, is DARVTQTPRHKVTEMGQEVTMRCQPILGHNTVFWYRQTMMQGLELLAYFRNRAPLDDSGMPKDRFSAEMPDATLATLKIQPSEPRDSAVYFCASGLQLARGFFGPGTRLTVL.

The rearrangement joins TRBV6-1 to TRBJ2-5, with TRBD2 matching over 7 bases. The germline gives CDR1 MNHNS, CDR2 SASEGT. V lost 4 bases, J lost 7 bases, and 18 bases stayed unmatched. This CDR3 is built from 17 residues. Here the CDR3 reads CASSGTPSGTPGGTQYF. In DNA form, the CDR3 reads TGTGCCAGCAGTGGAACCCCTTCCGGGACGCCGGGGGGGACCCAGTACTTC.

The chain carries TRBV6-6 and TRBJ1-2; 10 bases map to TRBD1. This CDR3 spans 15 amino acids. Germline-derived CDR1 and CDR2 are MNHNY and SVGAGI (reference sequence). The J segment lost 2 bases and the V segment lost 2 bases, leaving 2 bases of the junction unmatched. In nucleotides, the CDR3 is TGTGCCAGCAGTTACCCGGGACAGGGGAACTATGGCTACACCTTC. Protein: CASSYPGQGNYGYTF.

The sample holds a few counts of this clone. This rearrangement joins TRBV29-1 to TRBJ2-7; possible D gene TRBD2, 5 bases. Germline V gives CDR1 SQVTM, CDR2 ANQGSEA. The CDR3 is 13 amino acids. The V gene lost 1 base and the J gene lost 2 bases, with 9 bases spanning the gap. CDR3 nucleotide sequence: TGCAGCGTTGAAGTGGCAGCGGCCTACGAGCAGTACTTC. Translation: CSVEVAAAYEQYF.

V and J are TRBV11-2 and TRBJ1-2, with no clear D. Per germline, CDR1 SGHAT and CDR2 FQNNGV. The CDR3 consists of 13 residues. Trimming stripped 5 bases from V and 5 bases from J, with 12 bases between. CDR3 sequence (DNA): TGTGCCAGCAGCGTCGGACGGGGTTATGGCTACACCTTC. Translated, it gives CASSVGRGYGYTF.

The chain couples TRBV19 to TRBJ1-2, with 7 bases identical to TRBD1. CDR1 is LNHDA and CDR2 is SQIVND in the germline V gene (reference sequence). Trimming at V came to 3 bases and at J to 4 bases, leaving 8 bases not matched to a gene. The CDR3 spans 15 residues. The CDR3 nucleotides are TGTGCCAGTAGTATGCTAACAGGGGATCCCTATGGCTACACCTTC. It yields the protein CASSMLTGDPYGYTF.

In nucleotides, the CDR3 is TGCAGTGCTACTGAAGCGGGAGGGACAGATACGCAGTATTTT. Translating gives CSATEAGGTDTQYF. The V gene is TRBV20-1, the J gene TRBJ2-3; TRBD2 matches 10 bases. Looked up from germline, CDR1 is DFQATT and CDR2 is SNEGSKA (reference sequence). V shed 4 bases, J shed 3 bases, and the junction held 4 bases outside the gene matches. This CDR3 region has 14 residues.

V is TRBV7-2 and J is TRBJ2-3; D might be TRBD2 (6 bases). Trimming pared 4 bases from V and 1 base from J, leaving 12 bases between. The CDR3 contains 15 residues. Germline CDR1 SGHTA, CDR2 FQGNSA. The CDR3 nucleotides read TGTGCCAGCAGCTCTACGGGACTTCGCACAGATACGCAGTATTTT. Translated, it gives CASSSTGLRTDTQYF.

The J gene is TRBJ1-5, the V gene TRBV6-5; D gene ambiguous. In germline, CDR1 is MNHEY, CDR2 SVGAGI. This CDR3 has 15 residues. V shed 6 bases and J shed 6 bases, with 18 bases lying between them. The CDR3 DNA reads TGTGCCAGCAGGGAGGTTTTGACGGGCGCTCAGCCCCAGCATTTT. It codes for CASREVLTGAQPQHF.

The gene calls are TRBV21-1 and TRBJ2-3; the table calls TRBD1, which could not be checked here. TRBV21-1 is flagged as a pseudogene. CDR3 size: 15 residues. The CDR3, as DNA: TGTGCCAGCTTACACAGGGTTCCTAGCACAGATACGCAGTATTTT. This translates into CASLHRVPSTDTQYF.

The V and J genes are TRBV2 and TRBJ1-6; TRBD1 agrees at 8 bases. V dropped 6 bases and J dropped 7; count of bases not matched to a gene: 5. CDR3 size: 14 residues. Germline V gene data show CDR1 as SNHLY and CDR2 as FYNNEI. The CDR3: CASRVWTGNSPLHF. CDR3 nucleotides: TGTGCCAGCAGGGTTTGGACAGGGAATTCACCCCTCCACTTT.

This clone appeared a few times. This chain uses TRBV10-2 with TRBJ2-5, with D perhaps TRBD2 (6 bases). Germline V gene lookup returns CDR1 WSHSY and CDR2 SAAADI. V lost 6 bases and J lost 3, with 23 bases in between. The CDR3 totals 17 residues. CDR3 bases: TGCGCCAGCAGAGCGGCCCTTGGGACTCATCAAAAAGAGACCCAGTACTTC. Its translation: CASRAALGTHQKETQYF.

This chain links TRBV9 with TRBJ1-2, with D tentatively TRBD1 (5 bases). This CDR3 spans 13 amino acids. Trimming stripped 3 bases from V and 2 bases from J, with 8 bases between. Germline assignment: CDR1 SGDLS and CDR2 YYNGEE. CDR3 protein: CASSGDRNYGYTF. The CDR3 nucleotides read TGTGCCAGCAGCGGCGACAGAAACTATGGCTACACCTTC. Full variable domain (remainder filled in from reference TRBV9 and TRBJ1-2): DSGVTQTPKHLITATGQRVTLRCSPRSGDLSVYWYQQSLDQGLQFLIQYYNGEERAKGNILERFSAQQFPDLHSELNLSSLELGDSALYFCASSGDRNYGYTFGSGTRLTVV.

The V and J genes are TRBV10-3 and TRBJ2-1, with 10 nucleotides matching TRBD2. CDR3 size: 15 residues. Trimming at V came to 0 bases and at J to 6 bases, leaving 2 bases not matched to a gene. Looked up from germline, CDR1 is ENHRY and CDR2 is SYGVKD. This chain's CDR3 is CAISESLAGGNEQFF. The CDR3 coding sequence is TGTGCCATCAGTGAGTCGTTAGCGGGAGGCAATGAGCAGTTCTTC.

CDR3 loop: CASGAGGGGYQETQYF. DNA for the CDR3: TGTGCCAGCGGGGCGGGCGGGGGAGGCTACCAAGAGACCCAGTACTTC. The chain has TRBV9 and TRBJ2-5, with 7 nucleotides matching TRBD2. The CDR3 is made up of 16 amino acids. CDR1 and CDR2 from the germline V gene are SGDLS and YYNGEE. Trimming cost V 7 bases and J 0 bases; bases outside gene matches: 12.

The chain couples TRBV6-6 to TRBJ2-3, with D possibly being TRBD1 (6 bases). V lost 6 bases and J 1 base, leaving 11 bases between the germline ends. The CDR3 is 14 amino acids. CDR1 MNHNY and CDR2 SVGAGI come from the germline V gene (reference sequence). CDR3 in DNA: TGTGCCAGCAGCGGGCCAGGGGGCACAGATACGCAGTATTTT. Translated, it gives CASSGPGGTDTQYF.

This clone was counted only a few times. The chain employs TRBV3-1 (or the pseudogene TRBV3-2) and TRBJ1-2; 8 bases align to TRBD1. Trimming took 1 base from V and 6 from J; bases not matched to a gene: 16. The CDR3 spans 18 residues. Germline CDR1 is LGHDT and CDR2 is YNNKEL (reference sequence). The CDR3 sequence: CASSQVHLTGGVTNGYTF. The CDR3 DNA sequence: TGTGCCAGCAGCCAAGTTCATCTAACAGGGGGGGTAACGAATGGCTACACCTTC.

CDR3 sequence (DNA): TGTGCCAGCCGGGACACTACCAATTCACCCCTCCACTTT. Protein: CASRDTTNSPLHF. The rearrangement links TRBV25-1 to TRBJ1-6; tentatively, D is TRBD1 (6 bases). V was trimmed by 8 bases and J by 7 bases, leaving 12 bases between them. Looked up from germline, CDR1 is MGHDK and CDR2 is SYGVNS. The CDR3 covers 13 residues.

V and J are TRBV11-2 and TRBJ2-1; no clear D gene. The CDR3 contains 11 residues. CDR1 is SGHAT, CDR2 FQNNGV, per germline. Trimming took off 5 bases at V and 9 bases at J, with 8 bases between the two ends. CDR3 amino acids: CASSPSFEQFF. CDR3 coding DNA: TGTGCCAGCAGCCCCTCGTTTGAGCAGTTCTTC.

DNA for the CDR3: TGCGCCAGCAGCGCCGGGACAGGGAAGGCTGGTCAGCCCCAGCATTTT. It translates to CASSAGTGKAGQPQHF. The genes are TRBV10-2 and TRBJ1-5; 9 bases match TRBD1. CDR3 size: 16 residues. In germline, CDR1 is WSHSY, CDR2 SAAADI. The junction had 12 bases not matched to a gene; V was cut back by 6 bases and J by 6 bases.

The chain recombines TRBV12-3 or TRBV12-4 with TRBJ1-2; D is ambiguous. The ends were cut back, 3 bases at V and 4 bases at J, with 9 bases in the middle. The CDR3 spans 13 residues. For the CDR3, the DNA is TGTGCCAGCAGTTTTCCGGGTAGCTATGGCTACACCTTC. Amino acid sequence: CASSFPGSYGYTF.

The table lists this clone with a count of one. The rearrangement uses TRBV11-2 and TRBJ1-2; a weak D match, TRBD1 (6 bases). Trimming left V 5 bases short and J 2 bases short, with 18 bases between. The germline V gene has CDR1 SGHAT and CDR2 FQNNGV. The CDR3 covers 16 residues. The CDR3 DNA reads TGTGCCAGCAGCCTCGGTGGGGGCAGGGAAAACTATGGCTACACCTTC. Translated, it gives CASSLGGGRENYGYTF.

The V and J genes are TRBV9 and TRBJ2-7, with TRBD1 as a possible D gene (6 bases). The V end lost 0 bases, the J end lost 1 base, and 11 bases lay between the germline ends. The CDR3 totals 15 residues. Germline V gives CDR1 SGDLS, CDR2 YYNGEE. The CDR3 DNA reads TGTGCCAGCAGCGTAGGCACAGGGAAGTCCTACGAGCAGTACTTC. This codes for CASSVGTGKSYEQYF.